The present entry profiles one TCR beta chain with its context. What it recognizes is unknown. Trimming removed 0 bases from V and 1 base from J, with 9 bases in between. CDR3 size: 15 residues. CDR1 SQVTM and CDR2 ANQGSEA come from the germline V gene. This sample was included in a study of T cell responses to AZD1222 COVID-19 vaccine. Turning to the study itself: Second doses were pooled across both intervals (about 4 or about 12 weeks). Findings and limits, study-wide: In all cases, repertoires were sampled only after the peak T cell response. In a largely white British group with more females than males, clonal diversity was possibly underestimated. Nearly half of unique spike-specific TCRs reportedly avoided B.1.351 and B.1.1.7 mutated regions.

Produced via immunoSEQ multiplex PCR; TCRdb's table is partial and in-frame only. Among around 140,000 clones, just over 85% were seen once, and the ten largest hold more than 20%. The material sequenced was peripheral blood, taken on day 0 of AZD1222 vaccination. The sequence came from an adult in good health. This rearrangement joins TRBV29-1 to TRBJ2-2; D might be TRBD2 (6 bases). The CDR3 coding sequence is TGCAGCGTTGAAGATCCGCGGGGGAACACCGGGGAGCTGTTTTTT. It translates to CSVEDPRGNTGELFF.